This is a list of T cell receptor beta chains from one sample in a study of post-analysis software for immune sequencing data. In TCRdb, the PCR reads were re-called with MiXCR into one record per CDR3 protein. The sample has about 190,000 distinct CDR3 sequences; roughly 30% are singletons. Sequenced: blood. Every receptor here comes from a girl between 2 and 17 years old with multiple sclerosis. CDR3s leave out the opening cysteine and the closing phenylalanine or tryptophan. A D gene is named only where the DNA matches it firmly. Size is omitted from some rows. Given values are once, few, many or a class for expanded clones.

>TRBV10-3|many|NA
AISESGQRNQPQH
>TRBV20-1|few|NA
SARDALGRTNTEAF
>TRBV28|NA|NA
ASSSTLYEQY
>TRBV5-1|NA|NA
ASSLDSPATLNMNTEAF
>TRBV5-5|many|TRBD2
ASSFGLAGGEQY
>TRBV6-1|NA|TRBD2
ASSTRRSGTSGSYEQY
>TRBV28|many|TRBD2
ASRTGGGGLGVQQY
>TRBV6-5|few|TRBD1
ASIQGVGTEAF
>TRBV12-3/TRBV12-4|many|NA
ASSSPGGNYGYT
>TRBV6-5|few|TRBD1
ASSYGDRDYEQY
>TRBV3-1|NA|NA
ASSRGTGGYYEQY
>TRBV20-1|NA|NA
SARDLRAGRYNEQY
>TRBV6-2/TRBV6-3|NA|TRBD2
ASSYFPLFPGLAGENFSYEQY
>TRBV5-1|NA|TRBD1
ASSLHGQGNEQF
>TRBV7-9|NA|NA
ASSVTRGPNTGELF
>TRBV28|NA|TRBD1
ASSLPEGQAEY
>TRBV10-3|NA|NA
AISPPGADSSYEQY
>TRBV20-1|NA|TRBD1
SAREPGQGQY
>TRBV6-2/TRBV6-3|many|NA
ASSYSGRTYEQY
>TRBV19|NA|TRBD1
ASNGPGQGYQPQH
>TRBV7-8|many|TRBD2
ASSPTGLAGNEQY
>TRBV2|NA|NA
ASSERAVRHNEQY
>TRBV7-2|NA|NA
ASSLGVRVVNEQF
>TRBV29-1|NA|TRBD1
SVGKWDREFYEQY
>TRBV28|NA|NA
ASLGTPEDEQF
>TRBV27|NA|NA
ANSLEGNEQF
>TRBV6-2/TRBV6-3|few|TRBD1
ASSPRGRERSPLH
>TRBV27|many|NA
ASSAGLKYEQY
>TRBV20-1|NA|TRBD1
SATRTGGTTEAF
>TRBV20-1|few|NA
SLASGAGSPLH
>TRBV6-1|once|TRBD1
ASSPGQGAVNEQY
>TRBV14|NA|NA
ASSQPGIYEQY
>TRBV11-2|NA|TRBD2
ASNLDQNRGVTGELF
>TRBV7-9|many|NA
ASSFGQINEQY
>TRBV27|few|NA
ASSLAWLGRLTDTQY
>TRBV30|NA|TRBD1
AWGGDRGVRH